These 30 T cell receptor beta chains came from one sample sequenced in a study of Graves' ophthalmopathy and Graves' hyperthyroidism. The TCR beta CDR3 regions underwent amplification from RNA transcripts. HTBI-primed first-round RT-PCR preceded second-round multiplex PCR. A single record per CDR3 protein comes from TCRdb applying MiXCR to the multiplex PCR reads. This table has about 700,000 distinct CDR3 sequences, around 40% appearing once. The sequencing sample was made of peripheral blood. These receptors were collected from an adult man with Graves' ophthalmopathy.

The chain links TRBV20-1 to TRBJ1-2, with D unresolved. The CDR3 is made up of 16 amino acids. Germline-derived CDR1 and CDR2 are DFQATT and SNEGSKA (reference sequence). V was clipped by 4 bases and J by 7 bases, with 25 bases between them. CDR3 nucleotides: TGCAGTGCTATGGTTGGTTCTACCCAAATTTCGGGTGGCTACACCTTC. Its protein is CSAMVGSTQISGGYTF.

This clonotype appeared many times. This rearrangement joins TRBV12-3 or TRBV12-4 to TRBJ1-4; D remains ambiguous. Trimming removed 5 bases from V and 6 bases from J, with 10 bases in between. The CDR3 has 13 residues. CDR3 coding DNA: TGTGCCAGCAGTGGGGTTCTGGATGAAAAACTGTTTTTT. This sequence encodes CASSGVLDEKLFF.

The CDR3 DNA reads as TGTGCCAGTAGTAGCCAGACTTTCTATGGCTACACCTTC. Translated: CASSSQTFYGYTF. The chain has TRBV19 and TRBJ1-2, with no clear D. The CDR3 consists of 13 residues. Germline CDR1 reads LNHDA; CDR2 reads SQIVND (reference sequence). The V gene lost 4 bases and the J gene lost 4 bases, with 10 bases spanning the gap.

This clonotype was counted many times. The chain has TRBV24-1 and TRBJ1-1; D call uncertain. The CDR3 is 13 amino acids. The germline gives CDR1 KGHDR, CDR2 SFDVKD. V gave up 7 bases and J gave up 3 bases, with 11 bases separating them. The CDR3 DNA sequence: TGTGCCACCAGGGCGCCCGGGGACACTGAAGCTTTCTTT. Its translation is CATRAPGDTEAFF.

This clonotype was seen at least ten times. The J gene is TRBJ2-2, the V gene TRBV29-1; D is ambiguous. This CDR3 is built from 12 residues. V was pared by 5 bases and J by 2 bases, with 6 bases between. Germline V gives CDR1 SQVTM, CDR2 ANQGSEA. The CDR3 is CSVRSNTGELFF. CDR3 coding DNA: TGCAGCGTTAGGAGCAACACCGGGGAGCTGTTTTTT.

There are a few counts of this clonotype. The rearrangement uses TRBV27 and TRBJ2-6; D may correspond to TRBD1 or TRBD2 (5 bases each). This CDR3 is 17 amino acids long. V gave up 4 bases and J gave up 0 bases, with 13 bases separating them. Germline V gives CDR1 MNHEY, CDR2 SMNVEV (reference sequence). The CDR3 loop reads CASSYGTLSSGANVLTF. The CDR3 region has the DNA TGTGCCAGCAGTTATGGGACCCTGAGCTCTGGGGCCAACGTCCTGACTTTC.

A remark on this clonotype: This clone may be a read error of a much larger clone one base away. DNA of the CDR3: TGTGCCAGCAGCTCACGGGGGGCGACGTGGGAGACCCAGTACTTC. Translated, it gives CASSSRGATWETQYF. J is TRBJ2-5 and V is TRBV7-2; maybe TRBD2 (7 bases). This CDR3 is 15 amino acids long. V dropped 4 bases and J dropped 5 bases, with 17 bases sitting between them. Germline values: CDR1 SGHTA, CDR2 FQGNSA.

V usage is TRBV7-9 and J usage is TRBJ2-7; a weak D match, TRBD2 (6 bases). Trimming shortened V by 5 bases and J by 6 bases, and 14 bases separated the two germline ends. The CDR3 totals 13 residues. CDR1 SEHNR and CDR2 FQNEAQ come from the germline V gene (reference sequence). CDR3 DNA: TGTGCCAGCAGCCAACTAGCCATCTCCGAGCAGTACTTC. Translating it yields CASSQLAISEQYF.

The chain recombines TRBV11-2 with TRBJ1-3, with TRBD1 identical over 9 bases. CDR1 is SGHAT and CDR2 is FQNNGV in the germline V gene. The ends lost 6 bases at V and 3 bases at J; junction bases unmatched: 6. CDR3 length: 15 residues. In nucleotides, the CDR3 is TGTGCCAGCAGTCTACAGGGGGCATATGGAAACACCATATATTTT. This encodes CASSLQGAYGNTIYF.

The rearrangement links TRBV7-3 to TRBJ1-5, with unresolved D. The CDR3 is made up of 11 amino acids. The V gene's germline CDR1 is SGHTA and CDR2 FQGTGA. The CDR3 is CARDNNQPQHF. CDR3 coding DNA: TGTGCTAGAGACAACAATCAGCCCCAGCATTTT.

This clonotype was picked up many times. This sequence joins TRBV15 and TRBJ1-1; tentatively, D is TRBD1 (5 bases). Trimming removed 1 base at V and 10 bases at J, with 13 bases between. Germline-derived CDR1 and CDR2 are LNHNV and YYDKDF (reference sequence). The CDR3 contains 13 residues. In nucleotides, the CDR3 is TGTGCCACCAGCAGAGCTAGGGGAGATGGAGCTTTCTTT. Its protein product is CATSRARGDGAFF.

At least ten counts were recorded for this clonotype. The chain carries TRBV2 and TRBJ1-4; 8 nucleotides match TRBD1. Germline trimming cut 6 bases from V and 5 bases from J; bases unmatched to any gene: 8. Germline V gene lookup returns CDR1 SNHLY and CDR2 FYNNEI. This CDR3 has 15 amino acids. The CDR3 nucleotides read TGTGCCAGCAGCTACGATGGACAGGGAAATGAAAAACTGTTTTTT. It encodes CASSYDGQGNEKLFF. The variable domain in full, completed from reference TRBV2 and TRBJ1-4, reads EPEVTQTPSHQVTQMGQEVILRCVPISNHLYFYWYRQILGQKVEFLVSFYNNEISEKSEIFDDQFSVERPDGSNFTLKIRSTKLEDSAMYFCASSYDGQGNEKLFFGSGTQLSVL.

The genes are TRBV7-8 and TRBJ2-5; 8 nucleotides match TRBD2. The junction had 13 bases not matched to a gene; V was cut back by 5 bases and J by 2 bases. The germline CDR1 and CDR2 sequences are SGHVS and FQNEAQ. This CDR3 is built from 17 residues. In DNA, the CDR3 is TGTGCCAGCAGCATCAATAGCGGCGGGGGGCCACAAGAGACCCAGTACTTC. Its translation: CASSINSGGGPQETQYF.

As to this clonotype: A read error may account for a junction end that differs from germline. This chain connects TRBV7-3 to TRBJ1-1; D is unresolved. The CDR3 runs 13 residues. Germline values: CDR1 SGHTA, CDR2 FQGTGA. The CDR3 loop reads CASSLIRSTEAFF. The DNA of the CDR3 is TGTGCCAGCAGTTTAATCAGGAGCACTGAAGCTTTCTTT.

V is TRBV2 and J is TRBJ1-2, with D perhaps matching TRBD1 (5 bases). There are 16 residues in the CDR3. Between the trimmed V and J ends, which lost 5 bases and 10 bases, there was a span of 26 bases. Germline CDR1 reads SNHLY; CDR2 reads FYNNEI. CDR3 region: CASSLSAHVGDGDYTF. CDR3 bases: TGTGCCAGCAGTTTATCGGCCCATGTGGGGGACGGTGACTACACCTTC.

This clonotype was recorded a few times. The gene calls are TRBV12-3 or TRBV12-4 and TRBJ2-5; D remains ambiguous. The V and J ends lost 4 bases and 5 bases respectively, with 8 bases between them. CDR3 size: 12 residues. The CDR3 sequence: CASSYAAETQYF. The DNA for the CDR3 is TGTGCCAGCAGTTACGCGGCTGAGACCCAGTACTTC.

Many counts were recorded for this clonotype. The gene calls are TRBV24-1 and TRBJ1-5; D remains unclear. The ends were cut back, 11 bases at V and 9 bases at J, with 16 bases in the middle. CDR3 size: 12 residues. Germline V gene lookup returns CDR1 KGHDR and CDR2 SFDVKD. The chain's CDR3 is CAKKVYLGPQHF. CDR3 DNA: TGTGCCAAAAAGGTGTACTTGGGGCCCCAGCATTTT.

CDR3 residues: CASSYGVRSGTEAFF. Here the CDR3 DNA reads TGTGCCAGCAGTTATGGAGTTAGAAGCGGCACTGAAGCTTTCTTT. This rearrangement joins TRBV12-3 or TRBV12-4 to TRBJ1-1; D gene uncertain. This CDR3 region has 15 residues. Trimming removed 4 bases from V and 4 bases from J, with 16 bases in between.

The genes are TRBV2 and TRBJ1-2; maybe TRBD1 (5 bases). CDR3 length: 14 residues. CDR1 is SNHLY, CDR2 FYNNEI, per germline. V gave up 7 bases and J gave up 8 bases, with 20 bases separating them. The CDR3 reads CASIGTGTYIGYTF. The CDR3 nucleotides are TGTGCCAGCATCGGGACCGGTACTTATATAGGCTACACCTTC.

The rearrangement joins TRBV7-9 to TRBJ2-2; unclear D gene. This CDR3 spans 15 amino acids. The germline V gene has CDR1 SEHNR and CDR2 FQNEAQ (reference sequence). V lost 7 bases and J 5 bases, leaving 17 bases between the germline ends. CDR3 loop: CASTPLTGWTGELFF. CDR3 coding DNA: TGTGCCAGCACCCCCCTGACCGGGTGGACCGGGGAGCTGTTTTTT.

The rearrangement uses TRBV29-1 and TRBJ1-2; D may be TRBD1 (5 bases). Trimming removed 6 bases at V and 6 bases at J, with 20 bases between. Germline V lookup: CDR1 SQVTM, CDR2 ANQGSEA. This CDR3 spans 14 amino acids. This CDR3 is CSVEQVARGDGYTF. CDR3 in DNA: TGCAGCGTAGAACAGGTGGCGCGGGGGGATGGCTACACCTTC.

This clonotype was seen at least ten times. The J gene is TRBJ1-2, the V gene TRBV29-1; 8 positions agree with TRBD1. Germline V gives CDR1 SQVTM, CDR2 ANQGSEA. Trimming at V came to 1 base and at J to 5 bases, leaving 6 bases not matched to a gene. This CDR3 is built from 14 residues. CDR3 DNA sequence: TGCAGCGTTGAAGTACAGGACAGGGTATATGGCTACACCTTC. It specifies CSVEVQDRVYGYTF.

This chain connects TRBV2 to TRBJ2-7, with TRBD2 identical over 12 bases. The J call may be incorrect, as the DNA end agrees better with TRBJ2-1. The CDR3 is 14 amino acids. Germline CDR1 and CDR2: SNHLY and FYNNEI. CDR3 in DNA: TGTGCCAGCAGTGAGGGACTAGCGGGCCATGAGCAGTTCTTC. This sequence encodes CASSEGLAGHEQFF.

The chain combines TRBV7-2 with TRBJ1-6; D unresolved. The germline V gene has CDR1 SGHTA and CDR2 FQGNSA. Trimming pared 7 bases from V and 0 bases from J, leaving 13 bases between. The CDR3 spans 16 residues. The CDR3 loop is CASTRTESSYNSPLHF. The CDR3 coding sequence is TGTGCCAGCACTAGGACGGAGAGCTCCTATAATTCACCCCTCCACTTT.

Many counts were recorded for this clonotype. The chain joins TRBV20-1 to TRBJ2-7; TRBD1 aligns across 7 bases. J lost 7 bases, V lost 6 bases, and 9 bases had no gene match. CDR3 size: 12 residues. Germline CDR1 reads DFQATT; CDR2 reads SNEGSKA (reference sequence). CDR3 DNA sequence: TGCAGTGCCGGGACAGCCCTATGGGAGCAGTACTTC. Translating gives CSAGTALWEQYF.

The V call is TRBV7-9, the J call TRBJ1-4; a possible D gene is TRBD1 (6 bases). Trimming shortened V by 4 bases and J by 6 bases, and 9 bases separated the two germline ends. Germline values: CDR1 SEHNR, CDR2 FQNEAQ (reference sequence). The CDR3 has 13 residues. The CDR3: CASSSGVDEKLFF. CDR3 in DNA: TGTGCCAGCAGCTCAGGGGTTGATGAAAAACTGTTTTTT. Supplemented by reference TRBV7-9 and TRBJ1-4, the full variable domain reads DTGVSQNPRHKITKRGQNVTFRCDPISEHNRLYWYRQTLGQGPEFLTYFQNEAQLEKSRLLSDRFSAERPKGSFSTLEIQRTEQGDSAMYLCASSSGVDEKLFFGSGTQLSVL.

This clonotype was observed many times. The J gene is TRBJ2-7, the V gene TRBV9, with 9 bases fitting TRBD1. The CDR3 length is 15 residues. Germline V gives CDR1 SGDLS, CDR2 YYNGEE. Trimming cost V 2 bases and J 0 bases; bases outside gene matches: 3. CDR3 nucleotide sequence: TGTGCCAGCAGCGTGGGGGACAGGGCCTCCTACGAGCAGTACTTC. Protein sequence: CASSVGDRASYEQYF.

This clonotype was recorded a few times. The rearrangement links TRBV29-1 to TRBJ2-7; TRBD1 agrees at 8 bases. Germline V gives CDR1 SQVTM, CDR2 ANQGSEA. V shed 4 bases, J shed 2 bases, and the junction held 4 bases outside the gene matches. The CDR3 consists of 13 residues. The CDR3 DNA is TGCAGCGTTGGCGGACAGGGTCCCTACGAGCAGTACTTC. This codes for CSVGGQGPYEQYF.

This clonotype came up many times. V usage is TRBV19 and J usage is TRBJ2-7, with 9 bases aligning to TRBD1. Germline V gene data show CDR1 as LNHDA and CDR2 as SQIVND (reference sequence). V gave up 4 bases and J gave up 1 base; unmatched junction bases: 2. The CDR3 sequence is 14 residues long. CDR3 amino acids: CASSTGTGSYEQYF. The CDR3 nucleotides are TGTGCCAGTAGTACCGGGACAGGGTCCTACGAGCAGTACTTC.

As concerns this clonotype: A much larger clone differs by one base, so this may be a read error. The final CDR3 position lacks the conserved phenylalanine or tryptophan, pointing to a likely read error. The chain employs TRBV15 and TRBJ2-7; 7 bases map to TRBD1. The trim removed 8 bases at V and 0 bases at J, leaving 10 bases unmatched. The germline V gene has CDR1 LNHNV and CDR2 YYDKDF (reference sequence). This CDR3 has 15 residues. In DNA, the CDR3 is TGTGCCACCTCAAGAGACAGGGAAGTCTCCTACGAGCAGTACATC. Translating it yields CATSRDREVSYEQYI.